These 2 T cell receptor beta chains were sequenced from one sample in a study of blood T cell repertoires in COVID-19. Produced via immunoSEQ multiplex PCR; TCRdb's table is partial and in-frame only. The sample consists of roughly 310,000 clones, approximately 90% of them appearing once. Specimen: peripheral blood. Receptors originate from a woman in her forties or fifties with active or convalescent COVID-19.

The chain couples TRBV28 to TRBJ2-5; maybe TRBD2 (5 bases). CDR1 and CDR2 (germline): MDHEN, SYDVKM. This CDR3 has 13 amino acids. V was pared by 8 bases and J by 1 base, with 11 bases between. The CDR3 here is CASVPGIQETQYF. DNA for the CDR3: TGTGCCAGCGTCCCGGGGATCCAAGAGACCCAGTACTTC. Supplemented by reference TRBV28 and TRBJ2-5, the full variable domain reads DVKVTQSSRYLVKRTGEKVFLECVQDMDHENMFWYRQDPGLGLRLIYFSYDVKMKEKGDIPEGYSVSREKKERFSLILESASTNQTSMYLCASVPGIQETQYFGPGTRLLVL.

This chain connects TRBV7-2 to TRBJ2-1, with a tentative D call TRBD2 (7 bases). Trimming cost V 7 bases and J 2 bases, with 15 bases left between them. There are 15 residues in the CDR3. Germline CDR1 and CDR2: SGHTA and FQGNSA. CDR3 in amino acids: CASTLWEGAYNEQFF. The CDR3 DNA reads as TGTGCCAGCACCCTCTGGGAGGGGGCCTACAATGAGCAGTTCTTC.